This T cell receptor beta chain was obtained from a study of beta chain features in type 1 diabetes. Study results and caveats: Naive, central memory and Treg TCRB repertoires seemed to resemble each other more closely in patients than they did in healthy donors.

The CDR3 contains 11 residues. V was clipped by 9 bases and J by 9 bases; unmatched bases: 8. CDR1 and CDR2 from the germline V gene are SNHLY and FYNNEI. Regarding this clone: The antigen is not known.

Expressed TCRB transcripts were sequenced after all isolated RNA was converted to cDNA. Clones were read by immunoSEQ multiplex PCR, and TCRdb kept only the in-frame ones, dropping some. The sample lists about 300,000 clones, around 7.8% seen once, with roughly 1% in the top ten. The clonotype was recovered from a woman aged 18 to 35 in good health. The material sequenced was central memory CD4+ T cells from blood. V and J are TRBV2 and TRBJ2-7, with 7 positions matching TRBD2. CDR3 amino acids: CASGTAGVQYV. The CDR3 bases are TGTGCCAGTGGGACCGCGGGGGTGCAGTACGTC.